This T cell receptor beta chain was identified in a study of cytomegalovirus exposure and HLA in healthy donors. Note on this clone: Its matching antigen is unknown.

PCR involved 60 Vbeta and 13 Jbeta primers. In the study's own analysis: In a later analysis, of some 80 million unique beta chains, some 10 million appeared in at least two donors. Profiled with immunoSEQ multiplex PCR; TCRdb holds only in-frame clones, not every one. V, J and clone size are taken as reported in that table, and D and trimming were inferred from the DNA itself. The sample shows about 160,000 clones, around 76% of them seen only once. Points from the study as a whole: When the data were analyzed later, several of the most significant clusters appeared to be linked to common viral pathogens.

Per the germline V gene, CDR1 is SGHNT and CDR2 is YYREEE (reference sequence). Trimming stripped 4 bases from V and 2 bases from J, with 10 bases between. The CDR3 is made up of 13 amino acids. Sequenced sample: PBMCs. The chain is built from TRBV5-4 and TRBJ2-7; a possible D gene is TRBD1 (6 bases). The origin of this receptor is a female donor in good health and CMV-seronegative. The CDR3 loop reads CASSPDRTYEQYF. The CDR3 nucleotides are TGTGCCAGCAGCCCTGACAGGACCTACGAGCAGTACTTC. Supplemented by reference TRBV5-4 and TRBJ2-7, the full variable domain reads ETGVTQSPTHLIKTRGQQVTLRCSSQSGHNTVSWYQQALGQGPQFIFQYYREEENGRGNFPPRFSGLQFPNYSSELNVNALELDDSALYLCASSPDRTYEQYFGPGTRLTVT.